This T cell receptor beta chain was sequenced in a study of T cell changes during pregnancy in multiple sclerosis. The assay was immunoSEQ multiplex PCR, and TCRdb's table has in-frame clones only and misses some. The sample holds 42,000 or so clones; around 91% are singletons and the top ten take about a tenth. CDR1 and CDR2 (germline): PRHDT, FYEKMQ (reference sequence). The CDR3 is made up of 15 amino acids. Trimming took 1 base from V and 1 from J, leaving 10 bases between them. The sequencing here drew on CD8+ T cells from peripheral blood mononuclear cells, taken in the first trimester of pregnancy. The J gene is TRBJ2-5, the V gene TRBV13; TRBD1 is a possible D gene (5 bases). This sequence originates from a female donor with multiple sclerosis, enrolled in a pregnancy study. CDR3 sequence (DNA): TGTGCCAGCAGCTTAGATGGGCAGGGCCAAGAGACCCAGTACTTC. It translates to CASSLDGQGQETQYF.